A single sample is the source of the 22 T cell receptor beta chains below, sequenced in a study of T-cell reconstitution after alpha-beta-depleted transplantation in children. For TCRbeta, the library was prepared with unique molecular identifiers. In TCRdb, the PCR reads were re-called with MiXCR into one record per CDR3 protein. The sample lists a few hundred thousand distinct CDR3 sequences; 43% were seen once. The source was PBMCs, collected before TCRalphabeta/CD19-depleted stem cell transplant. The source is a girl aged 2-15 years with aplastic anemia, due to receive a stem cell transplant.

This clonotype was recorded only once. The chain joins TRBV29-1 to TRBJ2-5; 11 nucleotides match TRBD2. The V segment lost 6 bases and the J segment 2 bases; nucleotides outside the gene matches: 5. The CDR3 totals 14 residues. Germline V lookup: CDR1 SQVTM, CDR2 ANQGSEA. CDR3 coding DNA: TGCAGCGTAGATGGGACTAGCGGACAAGAGACCCAGTACTTC. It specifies CSVDGTSGQETQYF.

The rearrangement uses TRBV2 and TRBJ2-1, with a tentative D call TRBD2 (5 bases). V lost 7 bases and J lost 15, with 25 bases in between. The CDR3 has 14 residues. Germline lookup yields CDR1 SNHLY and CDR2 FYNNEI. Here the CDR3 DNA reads TGTGCCAGCACGAGAGAACTCATTCAGCAAGGGAGGTTCTTC. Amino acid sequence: CASTRELIQQGRFF.

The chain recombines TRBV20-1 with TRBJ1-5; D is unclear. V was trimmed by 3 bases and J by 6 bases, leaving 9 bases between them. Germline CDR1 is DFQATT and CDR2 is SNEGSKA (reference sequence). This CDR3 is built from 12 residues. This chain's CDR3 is CSASLVTQPQHF. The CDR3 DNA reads TGCAGTGCTAGTCTTGTCACTCAGCCCCAGCATTTT.

The CDR3: CASGTSPIADEQFF. The CDR3, as DNA: TGTGCCAGCGGGACTAGTCCGATTGCCGATGAGCAGTTCTTC. V gene TRBV3-1 combines with J gene TRBJ2-1; 8 bases are a match to TRBD2. The germline V gene encodes CDR1 LGHDT and CDR2 YNNKEL (reference sequence). J was trimmed by 8 bases and V by 8 bases; bases with no gene match: 11. This CDR3 has 14 amino acids.

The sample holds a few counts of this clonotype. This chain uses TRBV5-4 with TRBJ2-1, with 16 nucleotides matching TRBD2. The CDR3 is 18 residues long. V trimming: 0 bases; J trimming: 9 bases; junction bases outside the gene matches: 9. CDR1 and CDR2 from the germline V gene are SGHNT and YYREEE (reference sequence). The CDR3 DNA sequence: TGTGCCAGCAGCTTGGTAGTATCGGGACTAGCGGGAGGGCCTGAGCAGTTCTTC. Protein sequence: CASSLVVSGLAGGPEQFF.

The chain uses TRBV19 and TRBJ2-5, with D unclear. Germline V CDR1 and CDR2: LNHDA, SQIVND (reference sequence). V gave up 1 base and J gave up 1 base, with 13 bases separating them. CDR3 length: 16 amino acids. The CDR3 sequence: CASSIGPRKGQETQYF. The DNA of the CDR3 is TGTGCCAGTAGTATAGGGCCCAGGAAGGGCCAAGAGACCCAGTACTTC.

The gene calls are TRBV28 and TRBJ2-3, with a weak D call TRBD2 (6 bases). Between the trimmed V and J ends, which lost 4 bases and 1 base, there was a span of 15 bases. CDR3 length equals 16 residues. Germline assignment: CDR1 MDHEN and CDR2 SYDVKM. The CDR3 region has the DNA TGTGCCAGCAGTTCCACGACTAGTATGGGCACAGATACGCAGTATTTT. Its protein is CASSSTTSMGTDTQYF. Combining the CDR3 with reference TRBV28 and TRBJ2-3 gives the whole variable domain DVKVTQSSRYLVKRTGEKVFLECVQDMDHENMFWYRQDPGLGLRLIYFSYDVKMKEKGDIPEGYSVSREKKERFSLILESASTNQTSMYLCASSSTTSMGTDTQYFGPGTRLTVL.

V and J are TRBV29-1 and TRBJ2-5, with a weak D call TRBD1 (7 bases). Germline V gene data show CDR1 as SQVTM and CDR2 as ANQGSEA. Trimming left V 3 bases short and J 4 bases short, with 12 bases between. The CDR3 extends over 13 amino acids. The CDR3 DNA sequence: TGCAGCGTTGACAGGGGGGCGGGAGAGACCCAGTACTTC. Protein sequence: CSVDRGAGETQYF.

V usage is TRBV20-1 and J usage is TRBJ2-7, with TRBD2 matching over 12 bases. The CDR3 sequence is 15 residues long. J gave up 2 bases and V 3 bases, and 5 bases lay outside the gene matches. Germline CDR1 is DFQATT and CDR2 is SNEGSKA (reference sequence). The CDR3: CSASGLAGKTYEQYF. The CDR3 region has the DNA TGCAGTGCTAGCGGACTAGCGGGGAAGACCTACGAGCAGTACTTC.

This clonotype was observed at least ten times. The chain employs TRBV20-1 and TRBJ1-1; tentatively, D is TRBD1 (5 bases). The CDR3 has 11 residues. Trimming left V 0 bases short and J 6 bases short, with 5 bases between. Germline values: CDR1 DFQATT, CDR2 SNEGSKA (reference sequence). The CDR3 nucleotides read TGCAGTGCTAGAGAGGGGGCTGAAGCTTTCTTT. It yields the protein CSAREGAEAFF.

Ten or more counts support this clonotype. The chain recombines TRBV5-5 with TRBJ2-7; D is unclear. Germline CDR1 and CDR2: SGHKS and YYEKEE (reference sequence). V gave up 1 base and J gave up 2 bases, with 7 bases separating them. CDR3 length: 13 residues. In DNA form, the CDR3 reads TGTGCCAGCAGCTTGCATGAAACCTACGAGCAGTACTTC. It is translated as CASSLHETYEQYF.

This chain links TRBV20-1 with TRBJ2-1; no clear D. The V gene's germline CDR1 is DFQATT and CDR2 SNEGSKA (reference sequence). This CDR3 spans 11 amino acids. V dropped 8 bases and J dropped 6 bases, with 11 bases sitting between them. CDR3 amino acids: CSLTVVNEQFF. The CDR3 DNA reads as TGCAGTCTAACGGTGGTCAATGAGCAGTTCTTC.

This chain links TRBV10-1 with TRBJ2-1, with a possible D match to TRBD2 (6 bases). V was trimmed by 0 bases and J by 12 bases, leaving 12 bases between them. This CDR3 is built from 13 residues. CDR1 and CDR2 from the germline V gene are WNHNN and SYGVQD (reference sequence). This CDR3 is CASSESGGLRQFF. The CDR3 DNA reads TGCGCCAGCAGTGAGTCAGGAGGGCTTAGGCAGTTCTTC.

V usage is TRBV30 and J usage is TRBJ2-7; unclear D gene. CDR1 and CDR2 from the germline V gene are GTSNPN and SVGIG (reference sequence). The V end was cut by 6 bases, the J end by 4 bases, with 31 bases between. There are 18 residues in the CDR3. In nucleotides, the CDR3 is TGTGCCTGCAGACGTCCCGCCAGTTCAGGTCCCTTTAGATACGAGCAGTACTTC. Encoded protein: CACRRPASSGPFRYEQYF.

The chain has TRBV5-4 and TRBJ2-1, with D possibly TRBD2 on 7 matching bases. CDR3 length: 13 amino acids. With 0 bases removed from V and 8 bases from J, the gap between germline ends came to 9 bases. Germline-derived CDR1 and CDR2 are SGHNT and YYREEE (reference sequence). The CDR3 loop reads CASSLGGGDEQFF. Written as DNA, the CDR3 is TGTGCCAGCAGCTTGGGAGGGGGGGATGAGCAGTTCTTC. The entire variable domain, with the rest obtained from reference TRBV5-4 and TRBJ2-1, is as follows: ETGVTQSPTHLIKTRGQQVTLRCSSQSGHNTVSWYQQALGQGPQFIFQYYREEENGRGNFPPRFSGLQFPNYSSELNVNALELDDSALYLCASSLGGGDEQFFGPGTRLTVL.

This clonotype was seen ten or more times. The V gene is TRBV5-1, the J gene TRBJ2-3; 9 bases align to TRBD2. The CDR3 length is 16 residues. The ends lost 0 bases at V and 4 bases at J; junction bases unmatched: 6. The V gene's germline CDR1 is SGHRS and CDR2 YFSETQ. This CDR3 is CASSLAPREGPDTQYF. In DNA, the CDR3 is TGCGCCAGCAGCTTGGCCCCGCGGGAGGGCCCAGATACGCAGTATTTT.

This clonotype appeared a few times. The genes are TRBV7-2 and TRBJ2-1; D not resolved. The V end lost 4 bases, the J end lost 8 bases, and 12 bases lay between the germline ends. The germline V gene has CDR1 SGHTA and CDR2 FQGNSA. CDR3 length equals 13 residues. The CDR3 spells CASSSIIRDEQFF. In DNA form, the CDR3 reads TGTGCCAGCAGCTCAATTATTCGGGATGAGCAGTTCTTC.

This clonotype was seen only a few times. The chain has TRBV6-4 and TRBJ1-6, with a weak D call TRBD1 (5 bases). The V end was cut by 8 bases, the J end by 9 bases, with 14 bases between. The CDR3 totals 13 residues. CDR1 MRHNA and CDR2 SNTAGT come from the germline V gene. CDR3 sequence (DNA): TGTGCCAGCGGGTCCGTGCAGGGTTCACCCCTCCACTTT. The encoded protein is CASGSVQGSPLHF.

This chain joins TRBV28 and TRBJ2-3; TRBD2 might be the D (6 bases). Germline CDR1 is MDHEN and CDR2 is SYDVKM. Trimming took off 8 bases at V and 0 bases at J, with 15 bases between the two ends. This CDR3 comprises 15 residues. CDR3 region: CASLVGGASTDTQYF. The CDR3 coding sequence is TGTGCCAGCTTAGTCGGGGGTGCTAGCACAGATACGCAGTATTTT.

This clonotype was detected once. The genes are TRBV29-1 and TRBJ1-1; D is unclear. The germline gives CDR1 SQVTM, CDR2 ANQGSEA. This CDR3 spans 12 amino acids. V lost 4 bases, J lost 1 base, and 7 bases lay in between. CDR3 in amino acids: CSVVHQNTEAFF. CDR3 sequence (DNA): TGCAGCGTTGTACACCAGAACACTGAAGCTTTCTTT.

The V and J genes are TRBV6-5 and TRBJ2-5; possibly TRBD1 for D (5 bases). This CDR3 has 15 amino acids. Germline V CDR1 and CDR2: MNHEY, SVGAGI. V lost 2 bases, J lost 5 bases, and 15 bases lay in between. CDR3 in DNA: TGTGCCAGCAGTTACAACTTAGGGGTCTTCGAGACCCAGTACTTC. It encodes CASSYNLGVFETQYF.

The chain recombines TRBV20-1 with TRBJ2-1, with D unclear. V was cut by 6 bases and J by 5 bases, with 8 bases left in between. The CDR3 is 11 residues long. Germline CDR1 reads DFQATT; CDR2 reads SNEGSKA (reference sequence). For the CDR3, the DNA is TGCAGTGCCCCAACCCACAATGAGCAGTTCTTC. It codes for CSAPTHNEQFF.